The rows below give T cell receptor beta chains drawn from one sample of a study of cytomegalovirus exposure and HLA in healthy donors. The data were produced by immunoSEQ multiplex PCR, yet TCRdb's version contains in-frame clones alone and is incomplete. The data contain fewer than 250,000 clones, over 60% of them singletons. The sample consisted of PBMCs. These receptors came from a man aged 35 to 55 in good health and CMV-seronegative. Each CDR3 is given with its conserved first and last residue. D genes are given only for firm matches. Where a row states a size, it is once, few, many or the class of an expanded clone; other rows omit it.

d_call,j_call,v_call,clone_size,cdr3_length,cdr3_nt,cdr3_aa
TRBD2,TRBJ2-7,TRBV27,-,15,TGTGCCAGCAGTTTTGGGGGGGGGAAATCCTACGAGCAGTACTTC,CASSFGGGKSYEQYF
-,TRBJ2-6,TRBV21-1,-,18,TGTGCCAGTCCCAAAGCGGCACAGGGAACAGCTGGGGCCAACGTCCTGACTTTC,CASPKAAQGTAGANVLTF
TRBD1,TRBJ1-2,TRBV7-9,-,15,TGTTCCAGCAGCTTAGCGGGACAGGCACCCTATGGCTACACCTTC,CSSSLAGQAPYGYTF
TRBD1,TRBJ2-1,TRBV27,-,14,TGTGCCAGCAGTTTATCGTCCAGGGGGAATGAGCAGTTCTTC,CASSLSSRGNEQFF
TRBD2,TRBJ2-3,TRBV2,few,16,TGTGCCAGCAGTGAAGGGACTAGCGGGAGCACAGATACGCAGTATTTT,CASSEGTSGSTDTQYF
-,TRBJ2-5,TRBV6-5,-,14,TGTGCCAGCAGTTACGGCCCAACGGGGGAGACCCAGTACTTC,CASSYGPTGETQYF
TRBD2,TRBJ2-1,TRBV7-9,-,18,TGTGCCAGCAGCCCCGGACTAGCGGGACGACAACCTTACAATGAGCAGTTCTTC,CASSPGLAGRQPYNEQFF
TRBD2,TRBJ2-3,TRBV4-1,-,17,TGCGCCAGCAGCCAAGAATGGCTAGCGGGGGTTAAAGATACGCAGTATTTT,CASSQEWLAGVKDTQYF
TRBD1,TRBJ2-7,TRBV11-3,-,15,TGTGCCAGCAGCTTAGGGACAGGGGTCTCCTACGAGCAGTACTTC,CASSLGTGVSYEQYF
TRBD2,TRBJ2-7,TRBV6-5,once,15,TGTGCCAGCAGTTACGATGCTAGCGGGATCTACGAGCAGTACTTC,CASSYDASGIYEQYF
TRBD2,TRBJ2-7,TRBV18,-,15,TGTGCCAGCTCACCAACGAGCGGGGGAACGGTCGAGCAGTACTTC,CASSPTSGGTVEQYF